A single TCR beta chain is shown here with its context. Its antigen is still unknown. The sample belongs to a study of T-cell reconstitution after alpha-beta-depleted transplantation in children. Whole-study results and caveats: From surviving recipient T cells and thymic progenitors came the high day-60 TCRbeta diversity observed in some patients. T-cell numbers and diversity one year post-transplant derived largely from freshly generated T cells. Two months or so post-transplant, alpha-beta T cells reportedly derived from several hundred expanded graft clones.

CDR1 and CDR2 from the germline V gene are SEHNR and FQNEAQ (reference sequence). The CDR3 loop spans 14 amino acids. V lost 5 bases, J lost 6 bases, and 13 bases lay in between. Preparation of the TCRbeta library was carried out with unique molecular identifiers. TCRdb analysed the PCR reads with MiXCR anew, one entry per CDR3 protein. This sample has some 290,000 distinct CDR3 sequences, with approximately 20% found just once. V and J are TRBV7-9 and TRBJ1-4; no definite D call. The source is a male patient aged 10 to 17 who had a stem cell transplant for acute lymphoblastic leukemia, so the T cells may come from the graft donor. The sequenced sample was PBMCs, mostly from graft donor cells, obtained 180 days after TCRalphabeta/CD19-depleted stem cell transplant. The chain's CDR3 is CASSTPAPYEKLFF. In DNA form, the CDR3 reads TGTGCCAGCAGCACACCGGCACCGTATGAAAAACTGTTTTTT. The variable domain in full, completed from reference TRBV7-9 and TRBJ1-4, reads DTGVSQNPRHKITKRGQNVTFRCDPISEHNRLYWYRQTLGQGPEFLTYFQNEAQLEKSRLLSDRFSAERPKGSFSTLEIQRTEQGDSAMYLCASSTPAPYEKLFFGSGTQLSVL.